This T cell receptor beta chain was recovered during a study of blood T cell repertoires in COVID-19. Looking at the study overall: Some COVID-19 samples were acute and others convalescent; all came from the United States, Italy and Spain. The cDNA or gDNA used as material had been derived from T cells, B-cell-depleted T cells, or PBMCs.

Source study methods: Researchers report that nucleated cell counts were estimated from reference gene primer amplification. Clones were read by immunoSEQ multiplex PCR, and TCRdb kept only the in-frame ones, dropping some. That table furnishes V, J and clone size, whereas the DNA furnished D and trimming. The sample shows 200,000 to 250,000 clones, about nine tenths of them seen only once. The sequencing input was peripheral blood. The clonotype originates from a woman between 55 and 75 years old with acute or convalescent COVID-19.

The CDR3 loop reads CASSARTGAHSGGHGTDTQYF. The CDR3 DNA reads TGTGCCAGCAGCGCCAGGACAGGGGCACATAGCGGGGGGCACGGGACAGATACGCAGTATTTT. The J gene is TRBJ2-3, the V gene TRBV9; D is possibly TRBD2 (10 bases). Germline V gives CDR1 SGDLS, CDR2 YYNGEE. The CDR3 is 21 amino acids. Trimming left V 3 bases short and J 3 bases short, with 32 bases between.